This TCR beta chain came from a study of spatial heterogeneity in lung cancer. Across the whole study: Beta-chain sequences consistently outnumbered alpha-chain sequences in detection. The mean occurrence of each unique TCR and UMI combination in raw reads exceeded eight.

The germline V gene has CDR1 DFQATT and CDR2 SNEGSKA (reference sequence). The V and J ends lost 1 base and 4 bases respectively, with 7 bases between them. The CDR3 length is 12 residues. TCRdb reprocessed the 5' RACE reads with MiXCR, giving one entry per CDR3 protein. The sample holds roughly 11,000 distinct CDR3 sequences, around 3.9% seen once. This sample's time point: sample taken at primary tumor resection. Extraction of whole RNA from tumor, nontumor lung or frozen PBMC preceded unsorted sequencing. The donor group consisted of 55 to 85 patients who had untreated, early-stage non-small cell lung cancer. This clonotype was picked up many times. This beta chain slipped into a library made for alpha chains as a stray read, so its size is not meaningful.

The sequence derives from a male donor with early-stage non-small cell lung cancer. Source: normal lung tissue next to the tumor, taken at surgery. The rearrangement joins TRBV20-1 to TRBJ1-2; perhaps TRBD1 as D (5 bases). In nucleotides, the CDR3 is TGCAGTGCTAGAGGGGGCGCCTATGGCTACACCTTC. Its protein is CSARGGAYGYTF.